The 22 T cell receptor beta chains reported below all come from one sample, sequenced in a study of CD4+ T cells in melanoma. Repertoires were generated with immunoSEQ multiplex PCR, while TCRdb's copy carries only in-frame clones and drops some. The data hold some 16,000 clones, with approximately 76% observed a single time. The sample was cells from a culture (not recorded whether cultured in vitro). These TCRs come from a human donor with melanoma.

The rearrangement joins TRBV5-8 to TRBJ1-1; unclear D gene. This CDR3 has 11 amino acids. Trimming shortened V by 6 bases and J by 5 bases, and 8 bases separated the two germline ends. The germline CDR1 and CDR2 sequences are SGHTS and YDEGEE. The CDR3 loop reads CASKRRTEAFF. The CDR3 DNA reads TGTGCCAGCAAAAGGAGGACTGAAGCTTTCTTT.

The chain employs TRBV2 and TRBJ1-2, with a weak D call TRBD1 (6 bases). The germline CDR1 and CDR2 sequences are SNHLY and FYNNEI. Trimming pared 5 bases from V and 4 bases from J, leaving 20 bases between. The CDR3 extends over 16 amino acids. CDR3 nucleotide sequence: TGTGCCAGCAGTCAATTCCGGGACACGGGACTCTATGGCTACACCTTC. Amino acids: CASSQFRDTGLYGYTF. The variable domain in full, completed from reference TRBV2 and TRBJ1-2, reads EPEVTQTPSHQVTQMGQEVILRCVPISNHLYFYWYRQILGQKVEFLVSFYNNEISEKSEIFDDQFSVERPDGSNFTLKIRSTKLEDSAMYFCASSQFRDTGLYGYTFGSGTRLTVV.

The chain has TRBV30 and TRBJ1-1; TRBD1 aligns across 7 bases. Germline V lookup: CDR1 GTSNPN, CDR2 SVGIG (reference sequence). The CDR3 has 13 amino acids. Trimming cost V 2 bases and J 12 bases; bases outside gene matches: 12. The CDR3 sequence is CAWSPGTEERTFF. The CDR3 DNA sequence: TGTGCCTGGAGTCCCGGGACAGAGGAACGAACTTTCTTT. Supplemented by reference TRBV30 and TRBJ1-1, the full variable domain reads SQTIHQWPATLVQPVGSPLSLECTVEGTSNPNLYWYRQAAGRGLQLLFYSVGIGQISSEVPQNLSASRPQDRQFILSSKKLLLSDSGFYLCAWSPGTEERTFFGQGTRLTVV.

This clone came up once. The gene calls are TRBV27 and TRBJ1-6; D not certain. The V gene's germline CDR1 is MNHEY and CDR2 SMNVEV (reference sequence). This CDR3 is 12 amino acids long. The V end was cut by 4 bases, the J end by 7 bases, with 5 bases between. CDR3 loop: CASSSRNSPLHF. The CDR3 nucleotides are TGTGCCAGCAGTTCCAGGAATTCACCCCTCCACTTT.

This clone was observed a few times. The chain recombines TRBV7-3 with TRBJ2-6; unclear D gene. Germline V lookup: CDR1 SGHTA, CDR2 FQGTGA. The CDR3 is 15 amino acids. V was trimmed by 7 bases and J by 0 bases, leaving 10 bases between them. The CDR3 DNA is TGTGCCAGCACCTTGGGTACCTCTGGGGCCAACGTCCTGACTTTC. Its protein product is CASTLGTSGANVLTF.

The V gene is TRBV19, the J gene TRBJ2-5; 7 nucleotides match TRBD2. Germline CDR1 is LNHDA and CDR2 is SQIVND (reference sequence). This CDR3 has 14 amino acids. J lost 1 base, V lost 4 bases, and 3 bases had no gene match. CDR3 protein: CASSNSGAQETQYF. The DNA for the CDR3 is TGTGCCAGTAGTAACAGCGGGGCCCAAGAGACCCAGTACTTC.

The genes are TRBV5-1 and TRBJ1-1; 7 bases line up with TRBD1. The V and J ends lost 0 bases and 3 bases, in that order; junction bases with no gene match: 5. The germline gives CDR1 SGHRS, CDR2 YFSETQ. CDR3 size: 15 residues. As DNA, the CDR3 is TGCGCCAGCAGCTTGGCCCCGGGACAGCACACTGAAGCTTTCTTT. Translation: CASSLAPGQHTEAFF.

The genes are TRBV18 and TRBJ1-1, with TRBD1 matching over 8 bases. The length of the CDR3 is 15 residues. The V and J ends lost 8 bases and 6 bases, in that order; junction bases with no gene match: 14. CDR1 is KGHSH, CDR2 LQKENI, per germline. This CDR3 is CASAAILGQDAEAFF. The CDR3 region has the DNA TGTGCCAGCGCGGCGATTCTGGGACAGGACGCTGAAGCTTTCTTT.

V is TRBV7-3 and J is TRBJ2-3; the D gene is possibly TRBD1 (5 bases). Germline CDR1 and CDR2: SGHTA and FQGTGA. CDR3 length equals 15 residues. The germline V and J ends were trimmed by 5 bases and 0 bases, with 12 bases remaining between them. The CDR3 nucleotides read TGTGCCAGCAGCGCCTCCAGGGCTAGCACAGATACGCAGTATTTT. Translation gives CASSASRASTDTQYF.

This clone appeared a single time. This chain connects TRBV18 to TRBJ2-3; 7 bases align to TRBD1. The CDR3 contains 15 residues. Germline CDR1 and CDR2: KGHSH and LQKENI. The junction had 4 bases not matched to a gene; V was cut back by 3 bases and J by 1 base. This CDR3 is CASSPSDRGTDTQYF. The CDR3 DNA sequence: TGTGCCAGCTCACCGAGCGACAGGGGCACAGATACGCAGTATTTT.

J is TRBJ2-2 and V is TRBV9, with unresolved D. Between the trimmed V and J ends, which lost 0 bases and 5 bases, there was a span of 8 bases. CDR1 and CDR2 (germline): SGDLS, YYNGEE. This CDR3 has 14 amino acids. CDR3 coding DNA: TGTGCCAGCAGCGTAGCTACAGAGACCGGGGAGCTGTTTTTT. This gives the protein CASSVATETGELFF.

The J gene is TRBJ2-1, the V gene TRBV7-2; TRBD2 matches at 9 bases. Germline loops: CDR1 SGHTA, CDR2 FQGNSA. Germline trimming cut 6 bases from V and 10 bases from J; bases unmatched to any gene: 10. This CDR3 spans 14 amino acids. CDR3 amino acids: CASRPGGGAREQFF. CDR3 nucleotides: TGTGCCAGCAGGCCGGGCGGGGGGGCCCGAGAGCAGTTCTTC.

The rearrangement links TRBV6-1 to TRBJ1-2; the match to TRBD1 covers 9 bases. Germline-derived CDR1 and CDR2 are MNHNS and SASEGT. The V segment lost 1 base and the J segment 10 bases; nucleotides outside the gene matches: 10. CDR3 size: 15 residues. The CDR3 DNA sequence: TGTGCCAGCAGTGAAGATACAGGGGGCTTCCTATCCTACACCTTC. This encodes CASSEDTGGFLSYTF.

This clone appeared a single time. The CDR3 sequence: CASSYGGPATQYF. The CDR3 DNA is TGTGCCAGCAGTTACGGGGGTCCAGCTACGCAGTATTTT. The chain uses TRBV6-6 and TRBJ2-3; D is tentatively TRBD1 or TRBD2 (5 bases each). Germline CDR1 and CDR2: MNHNY and SVGAGI (reference sequence). V lost 2 bases to trimming and J lost 8 bases, with 11 bases between them. The CDR3 totals 13 residues.

The rearrangement joins TRBV5-4 to TRBJ2-3; D is unresolved. The ends were cut back, 4 bases at V and 2 bases at J, with 8 bases in the middle. Germline CDR1 reads SGHNT; CDR2 reads YYREEE (reference sequence). This CDR3 comprises 13 residues. CDR3 DNA: TGTGCCAGCAGCCAAGGACCCACAGATACGCAGTATTTT. This gives the protein CASSQGPTDTQYF.

The CDR3 here is CASGLDLGQGGGYGYTF. CDR3 in DNA: TGTGCTAGTGGTTTGGATCTGGGACAGGGAGGGGGATATGGCTACACCTTC. This rearrangement joins TRBV12-5 to TRBJ1-2, with 9 positions matching TRBD1. The germline V gene has CDR1 LGHNT and CDR2 FRNRAP. V was clipped by 1 base and J by 5 bases; unmatched bases: 11. The CDR3 loop spans 17 amino acids.

This clone is a singleton in its sample. V is TRBV19 and J is TRBJ1-3, with no clear D. The germline V gene encodes CDR1 LNHDA and CDR2 SQIVND (reference sequence). The CDR3 length is 13 residues. V lost 2 bases, J lost 0 bases, and 2 bases lay in between. CDR3 bases: TGTGCCAGTAGTATATCCTCTGGAAACACCATATATTTT. Protein sequence: CASSISSGNTIYF.

The chain links TRBV19 to TRBJ1-2; D perhaps matches TRBD1 (6 bases). Trimming stripped 3 bases from V and 5 bases from J, with 28 bases between. The V gene's germline CDR1 is LNHDA and CDR2 SQIVND (reference sequence). The CDR3 contains 19 residues. This CDR3 is CASSIKVVGGSTNQYGYTF. In nucleotides, the CDR3 is TGTGCCAGTAGTATCAAAGTCGTAGGGGGATCTACGAATCAGTATGGCTACACCTTC.

The chain combines TRBV6-1 with TRBJ1-1, with D perhaps matching TRBD1 (6 bases). Trimming cost V 6 bases and J 4 bases, with 15 bases left between them. CDR1 and CDR2 (germline): MNHNS, SASEGT. The CDR3 is 14 amino acids. The CDR3 here is CASRTQGFITEAFF. For the CDR3, the DNA is TGTGCCAGCAGAACACAGGGTTTCATCACTGAAGCTTTCTTT.

The table lists this clone with a few counts. The J gene is TRBJ1-1, the V gene TRBV18; D remains unclear. Per the germline V gene, CDR1 is KGHSH and CDR2 is LQKENI. V was cut by 5 bases and J by 0 bases, with 13 bases left in between. This CDR3 contains 15 residues. The CDR3 DNA reads TGTGCCAGCTCATCCGGACGGGGAATGAACACTGAAGCTTTCTTT. Translating gives CASSSGRGMNTEAFF.

Here the CDR3 reads CASSELRAGEELFF. Here the CDR3 DNA reads TGTGCCAGCAGTGAGTTACGCGCCGGTGAGGAGCTGTTTTTT. The J gene is TRBJ2-2, the V gene TRBV2; D remains ambiguous. Trimming removed 3 bases from V and 10 bases from J, with 15 bases in between. The CDR3 covers 14 residues. Per the germline V gene, CDR1 is SNHLY and CDR2 is FYNNEI.

The chain employs TRBV11-1 and TRBJ2-2, with 10 bases identical to TRBD1. V shed 5 bases and J 6 bases; nucleotides not matched to a gene: 15. This CDR3 is 18 amino acids long. Germline lookup yields CDR1 SGHAT and CDR2 FQDESV (reference sequence). The CDR3 sequence: CASSLNMPGTGVPGELFF. Written as DNA, the CDR3 is TGTGCCAGCAGCCTGAACATGCCCGGGACAGGGGTTCCCGGGGAGCTGTTTTTT.